Each of the 20 T cell receptor beta chains below was sequenced from the same sample in a study of CD8 T cells in ankylosing spondylitis. A single record per CDR3 protein comes from TCRdb applying MiXCR to the 5' RACE reads. This sample has tens of thousands of distinct CDR3 sequences, with under 5.5% found just once. The specimen sequenced was blood, either unsorted or a sorted T cell fraction (not recorded which). These receptors were taken from a male donor with ankylosing spondylitis or in good health (not recorded which).

Ten or more counts support this clonotype. The chain uses TRBV20-1 and TRBJ2-2; 7 bases align to TRBD1. Germline V CDR1 and CDR2: DFQATT, SNEGSKA (reference sequence). The V and J ends lost 6 bases and 5 bases, in that order; junction bases with no gene match: 3. The CDR3 runs 12 residues. CDR3: CSATGITGELFF. In DNA form, the CDR3 reads TGCAGTGCGACAGGGATAACCGGGGAGCTGTTTTTT.

The chain links TRBV7-6 to TRBJ1-6; TRBD1 might be the D (6 bases). Germline CDR1 and CDR2: SGHVS and FNYEAQ. This CDR3 region has 13 residues. V lost 5 bases to trimming and J lost 7 bases, with 9 bases between them. In DNA form, the CDR3 reads TGTGCCAGCAGCCCCGGGACAAATTCACCCCTCCACTTT. Protein product: CASSPGTNSPLHF.

This clonotype was observed at least ten times. V and J are TRBV6-1 and TRBJ2-3; weak D call: TRBD1 (5 bases). Germline V gene data show CDR1 as MNHNS and CDR2 as SASEGT. The ends were cut back, 6 bases at V and 4 bases at J, with 11 bases in the middle. CDR3 length equals 13 residues. The CDR3 region is CASSKTASDTQYF. CDR3 in DNA: TGTGCCAGCAGCAAGACAGCATCAGATACGCAGTATTTT.

This clonotype appeared many times. The V and J genes are TRBV20-1 and TRBJ2-1, with 7 nucleotides matching TRBD1. Germline loops: CDR1 DFQATT, CDR2 SNEGSKA (reference sequence). This CDR3 contains 13 residues. The J segment lost 6 bases and the V segment lost 2 bases, leaving 4 bases of the junction unmatched. The CDR3 sequence: CSARQGTANEQFF. The CDR3 DNA is TGCAGTGCTAGACAAGGGACAGCCAATGAGCAGTTCTTC.

This clonotype was found many times. This rearrangement joins TRBV12-3 or TRBV12-4 to TRBJ2-1; no clear D. This CDR3 contains 11 residues. Trimming pared 8 bases from V and 4 bases from J, leaving 6 bases between. The CDR3 region has the DNA TGTGCCAGCTTGGGGTACAATGAGCAGTTCTTC. It is translated as CASLGYNEQFF.

Ten or more counts support this clonotype. The chain couples TRBV5-1 to TRBJ1-1; D is undetermined. This CDR3 contains 15 residues. Trimming left V 0 bases short and J 1 base short, with 10 bases between. Germline-derived CDR1 and CDR2 are SGHRS and YFSETQ. As DNA, the CDR3 is TGCGCCAGCAGCTTGGAAGGTCGGACGAACACTGAAGCTTTCTTT. Its protein is CASSLEGRTNTEAFF.

There are a few counts of this clonotype. This chain connects TRBV5-1 to TRBJ2-3, with D possibly TRBD2 on 5 matching bases. Germline loops: CDR1 SGHRS, CDR2 YFSETQ. Trimming left V 4 bases short and J 2 bases short, with 14 bases between. This CDR3 comprises 15 residues. The CDR3 DNA reads TGCGCCAGCAGCGACCCGGGCGGGCCCACAGATACGCAGTATTTT. This translates into CASSDPGGPTDTQYF.

This clonotype was counted ten times or more. The chain combines TRBV5-1 with TRBJ2-1; 9 bases fit TRBD2. The CDR3 covers 15 residues. Trimming took 1 base from V and 10 from J; bases not matched to a gene: 9. Germline CDR1 SGHRS, CDR2 YFSETQ. CDR3 sequence reads: CASSLWRGGQDEQFF. CDR3 nucleotide sequence: TGCGCCAGCAGCTTGTGGCGGGGGGGCCAAGACGAGCAGTTCTTC.

This clonotype was seen at least ten times. The chain uses TRBV3-1 and TRBJ1-4; 8 bases map to TRBD1. V lost 0 bases, J lost 7 bases, and 10 bases stayed unmatched. The germline gives CDR1 LGHDT, CDR2 YNNKEL (reference sequence). CDR3 length equals 17 residues. CDR3 DNA: TGTGCCAGCAGCCAAGATTGGGTCGGACAGGGTGCTGAAAAACTGTTTTTT. Protein: CASSQDWVGQGAEKLFF.

This clonotype was seen ten or more times. This chain uses TRBV20-1 with TRBJ2-3; TRBD1 aligns across 7 bases. The length of the CDR3 is 14 residues. Germline V gene data show CDR1 as DFQATT and CDR2 as SNEGSKA (reference sequence). The V gene end was trimmed by 0 bases and the J gene end by 7 bases; junction bases not matched to a gene: 7. CDR3 in DNA: TGCAGTGCTAGAGAAGAGGGGGCTGGGAATACGCAGTATTTT. Its protein is CSAREEGAGNTQYF.

In this sample, this clonotype turned up many times. The chain recombines TRBV4-3 with TRBJ2-2; D remains ambiguous. Germline values: CDR1 LGHNA, CDR2 YSLEER. V lost 1 base and J 3 bases, leaving 6 bases between the germline ends. The CDR3 covers 14 residues. Written as DNA, the CDR3 is TGCGCCAGCAGCCAAGGTCAAGACACCGGGGAGCTGTTTTTT. It encodes CASSQGQDTGELFF.

This clonotype was counted many times. The chain employs TRBV10-1 and TRBJ2-7; D not certain. The CDR3 runs 14 residues. The germline V and J ends were trimmed by 3 bases and 1 base, with 10 bases remaining between them. Germline V gene data show CDR1 as WNHNN and CDR2 as SYGVQD (reference sequence). The CDR3 is CASSDGLNSYEQYF. As DNA, the CDR3 is TGCGCCAGCAGTGATGGGCTGAATTCCTACGAGCAGTACTTC.

The chain carries TRBV11-1 and TRBJ2-2; D is perhaps TRBD2 (5 bases). The V end was cut by 3 bases, the J end by 7 bases, with 12 bases between. The CDR3 runs 14 residues. Germline assignment: CDR1 SGHAT and CDR2 FQDESV (reference sequence). The CDR3 DNA reads TGTGCCAGCAGCTTGTATTCAAGCGGCGGGGAGCTGTTTTTT. As protein: CASSLYSSGGELFF.

This clonotype was observed at least ten times. This CDR3 reads CSARVIVDGYTF. CDR3 DNA: TGCAGTGCTAGGGTAATCGTAGATGGCTACACCTTC. This chain joins TRBV20-1 and TRBJ1-2; D is undetermined. V lost 3 bases to trimming and J lost 6 bases, with 11 bases between them. This CDR3 comprises 12 residues. The germline V gene encodes CDR1 DFQATT and CDR2 SNEGSKA (reference sequence).

This clonotype was counted a few times. The rearrangement links TRBV28 to TRBJ1-4; D gene unclear. CDR1 is MDHEN, CDR2 SYDVKM, per germline. The V end lost 4 bases, the J end lost 2 bases, and 11 bases lay between the germline ends. This CDR3 has 15 amino acids. The CDR3 bases are TGTGCCAGCAGTTCACCGACCGTCACTAATGAAAAACTGTTTTTT. This sequence encodes CASSSPTVTNEKLFF.

This clonotype was seen many times. This chain links TRBV2 with TRBJ2-7; 8 bases agree with TRBD2. The CDR3 totals 13 residues. Germline CDR1 and CDR2: SNHLY and FYNNEI. The ends lost 1 base at V and 9 bases at J; junction bases unmatched: 5. CDR3 nucleotides: TGTGCCAGCAGTGAAGATGTCGGGGGGGTGCAGTACTTC. As protein: CASSEDVGGVQYF.

This clonotype was recorded many times. J is TRBJ2-7 and V is TRBV28; 7 bases fit TRBD1. The V gene's germline CDR1 is MDHEN and CDR2 SYDVKM. CDR3 length: 15 residues. V shed 2 bases, J shed 3 bases, and the junction held 7 bases outside the gene matches. The CDR3 DNA sequence: TGTGCCAGCAGTTTAACGCCGGGACAGAGCTACGAGCAGTACTTC. Translating it yields CASSLTPGQSYEQYF.

This clonotype was observed at least ten times. The chain has TRBV20-1 and TRBJ2-3; 14 bases align to TRBD2. V lost 4 bases to trimming and J lost 9 bases; unmatched junction nucleotides: 9. Germline lookup yields CDR1 DFQATT and CDR2 SNEGSKA (reference sequence). The CDR3 length is 15 residues. The CDR3 spells CSATTTSGGAGTQYF. CDR3 sequence (DNA): TGCAGTGCTACTACGACTAGCGGGGGGGCCGGGACGCAGTATTTT.

This clonotype was seen repeatedly, ten times or more. The chain employs TRBV5-1 and TRBJ2-2; 7 bases are shared with TRBD2. The V gene end was trimmed by 1 base and the J gene end by 6 bases; junction bases not matched to a gene: 3. The CDR3 totals 14 residues. Germline V gives CDR1 SGHRS, CDR2 YFSETQ. The CDR3: CASSLSTSAGELFF. CDR3 DNA sequence: TGCGCCAGCAGCTTGTCAACTAGCGCCGGGGAGCTGTTTTTT.

The table lists this clonotype with many counts. V gene TRBV20-1 combines with J gene TRBJ1-2, with D unclear. Trimming took off 5 bases at V and 4 bases at J, with 14 bases between the two ends. Germline V gene data show CDR1 as DFQATT and CDR2 as SNEGSKA (reference sequence). The CDR3 contains 13 residues. CDR3 coding DNA: TGCAGTGCTGCACTGGAGGTTCTCTATGGCTACACCTTC. Protein: CSAALEVLYGYTF.